This T cell receptor (beta chain) comes out of a study of response to subunit inactivated influenza vaccine. V shed 0 bases and J shed 0 bases, with 7 bases lying between them. Germline V gene data show CDR1 as SGHKS and CDR2 as YYEKEE (reference sequence). The CDR3 covers 15 residues. TCRdb passed the RT-PCR reads through MiXCR, listing each CDR3 protein once. The table has hundreds of thousands of distinct CDR3 sequences, 6.5% to 8% seen once. Ten or more counts support this clonotype. Its antigen is still unknown. Study results and caveats: It was the authors' suggestion that each seasonal influenza vaccination recruits few new T cells.

The sample consisted of PBMCs from blood, taken roughly 24 months after vaccination. The gene calls are TRBV5-5 and TRBJ1-5; D is unclear. The sequence was collected from a man aged 45 to 70 who received an inactivated influenza vaccine. CDR3 in amino acids: CASSLDRYSNQPQHF. CDR3 DNA sequence: TGTGCCAGCAGCTTGGACAGATATAGCAATCAGCCCCAGCATTTT.